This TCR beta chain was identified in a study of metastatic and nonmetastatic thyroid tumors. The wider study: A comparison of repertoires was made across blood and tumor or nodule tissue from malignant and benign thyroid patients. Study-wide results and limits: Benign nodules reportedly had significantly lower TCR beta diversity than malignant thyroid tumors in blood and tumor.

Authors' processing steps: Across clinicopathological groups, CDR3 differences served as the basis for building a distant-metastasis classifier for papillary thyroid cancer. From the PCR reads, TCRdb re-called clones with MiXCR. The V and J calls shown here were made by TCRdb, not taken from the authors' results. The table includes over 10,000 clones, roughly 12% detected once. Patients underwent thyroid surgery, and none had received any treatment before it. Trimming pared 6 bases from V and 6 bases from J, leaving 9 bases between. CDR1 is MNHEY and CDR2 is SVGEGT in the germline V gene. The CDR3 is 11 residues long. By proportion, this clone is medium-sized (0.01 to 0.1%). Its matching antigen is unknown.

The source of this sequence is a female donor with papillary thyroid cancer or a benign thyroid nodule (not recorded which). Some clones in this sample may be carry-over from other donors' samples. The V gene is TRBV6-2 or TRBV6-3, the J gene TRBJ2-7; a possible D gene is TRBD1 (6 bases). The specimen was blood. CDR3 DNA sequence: TGTGCCAGCAGCGAAGGGGGCGAGCAGTACTTC. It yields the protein CASSEGGEQYF.